The next 26 T cell receptor beta chains were all read from a single sample in a study of blood T cell repertoires in COVID-19. Method: immunoSEQ multiplex PCR; TCRdb's copy keeps in-frame clones and lacks some. The data show about 370,000 clones, approximately 89% seen once. The sample comprised peripheral blood. Receptors were obtained from a woman in her twenties or thirties with COVID-19, enrolled during active disease.

The chain has TRBV7-9 and TRBJ1-6; the D gene is possibly TRBD1 (5 bases). Trimming left V 0 bases short and J 7 bases short, with 7 bases between. CDR3 length: 14 residues. Per the germline V gene, CDR1 is SEHNR and CDR2 is FQNEAQ (reference sequence). The CDR3 here is CASSLAGGNSPLHF. The DNA of the CDR3 is TGTGCCAGCAGCTTAGCTGGGGGGAATTCACCCCTCCACTTT.

The chain combines TRBV27 with TRBJ2-4, with D possibly matching TRBD2 (7 bases). From germline, CDR1 is MNHEY and CDR2 SMNVEV (reference sequence). Trimming took 10 bases from V and 2 from J, leaving 21 bases between them. This CDR3 has 16 amino acids. The CDR3 region is CAIHGEGVLTKNIQYF. The CDR3 nucleotides read TGTGCCATCCATGGGGAGGGGGTTCTGACCAAAAACATTCAGTACTTC.

The gene calls are TRBV9 and TRBJ2-7; the D gene is possibly TRBD1 (10 bases). V was trimmed by 6 bases and J by 2 bases, leaving 21 bases between them. From germline, CDR1 is SGDLS and CDR2 YYNGEE. CDR3 length: 16 residues. Here the CDR3 DNA reads TGTGCCAGCAAACTAAGCGGGGGGACAGGGGCCTACGAGCAGTACTTC. It specifies CASKLSGGTGAYEQYF.

This clone was seen only a few times. V and J are TRBV15 and TRBJ2-7, with a tentative D call TRBD1 (6 bases). The CDR3 sequence is 15 residues long. Per germline, CDR1 LNHNV and CDR2 YYDKDF (reference sequence). Trimming stripped 0 bases from V and 3 bases from J, with 12 bases between. As DNA, the CDR3 is TGTGCCACCAGCAGAGATCTCGGGACAAACTACGAGCAGTACTTC. Translating gives CATSRDLGTNYEQYF.

V usage is TRBV29-1 and J usage is TRBJ2-1, with 9 bases aligning to TRBD2. Germline V CDR1 and CDR2: SQVTM, ANQGSEA. V was pared by 8 bases and J by 3 bases, with 8 bases of the junction left unmatched. The CDR3 totals 14 residues. The DNA for the CDR3 is TGCAGCTCCTTAGCGGGAGCCTTCTACAATGAGCAGTTCTTC. Residues: CSSLAGAFYNEQFF.

This clone came up once. The chain recombines TRBV14 with TRBJ2-7; 9 positions match TRBD1. The CDR3 is 13 amino acids. Germline CDR1 reads SGHDN; CDR2 reads FVKESK. Losses at the gene ends were 3 bases for V and 5 bases for J; bases not matched to a gene: 2. The CDR3 DNA is TGTGCCAGCAGCCAGGACAGGGGCCACGAGCAGTACTTC. It is translated as CASSQDRGHEQYF. Full variable domain (outside the CDR3, taken from reference TRBV14 and TRBJ2-7): EAGVTQFPSHSVIEKGQTVTLRCDPISGHDNLYWYRRVMGKEIKFLLHFVKESKQDESGMPNNRFLAERTGGTYSTLKVQPAELEDSGVYFCASSQDRGHEQYFGPGTRLTVT.

J is TRBJ2-2 and V is TRBV5-4, with D possibly TRBD2 on 5 matching bases. The CDR3 has 15 amino acids. CDR1 and CDR2 (germline): SGHNT, YYREEE (reference sequence). Trimming took 5 bases from V and 4 from J, leaving 15 bases between them. CDR3 in DNA: TGTGCCAGCAGGGCCCAGGAGGACGGCACCGGGGAGCTGTTTTTT. It translates to CASRAQEDGTGELFF.

The chain links TRBV12-3 or TRBV12-4 to TRBJ2-1; TRBD1 matches 7 bases. The CDR3 has 11 residues. V lost 6 bases and J lost 8; bases outside the gene matches: 1. The CDR3 sequence is CASSQGDEQFF. The CDR3 nucleotides are TGTGCCAGCAGCCAGGGGGATGAGCAGTTCTTC.

This chain connects TRBV25-1 to TRBJ2-7, with 7 bases matching TRBD1. V lost 4 bases to trimming and J lost 2 bases; unmatched junction nucleotides: 8. The V gene's germline CDR1 is MGHDK and CDR2 SYGVNS. CDR3 length: 15 residues. This chain's CDR3 is CASSAHGTVPYEQYF. The CDR3 DNA is TGTGCCAGCAGTGCCCACGGGACAGTCCCCTACGAGCAGTACTTC.

V usage is TRBV15 and J usage is TRBJ2-5, with 12 bases that match TRBD1. This CDR3 has 15 amino acids. Trimming at V came to 9 bases and at J to 5 bases, leaving 10 bases not matched to a gene. The germline CDR1 and CDR2 sequences are LNHNV and YYDKDF (reference sequence). This CDR3 is CATAPGQGAGETQYF. As DNA, the CDR3 is TGTGCCACAGCGCCGGGACAGGGGGCCGGGGAGACCCAGTACTTC.

This clone has a single count. The gene calls are TRBV20-1 and TRBJ2-3, with 8 bases that match TRBD1. Unmatched junction bases numbered 10, after V lost 3 bases and J lost 8 bases. The CDR3 is 14 amino acids. CDR1 is DFQATT and CDR2 is SNEGSKA in the germline V gene (reference sequence). The CDR3 DNA sequence: TGCAGTGCTAGTTGGGACAGGCTACTAGGTACGCAGTATTTT. This sequence encodes CSASWDRLLGTQYF.

V usage is TRBV27 and J usage is TRBJ2-7; 10 bases fit TRBD1. Germline V gives CDR1 MNHEY, CDR2 SMNVEV (reference sequence). V gave up 6 bases and J gave up 5 bases; unmatched junction bases: 10. The CDR3 is 15 residues long. DNA for the CDR3: TGTGCCAGCAGACAACCCGGGACAGGGGTTCACGAGCAGTACTTC. Translated: CASRQPGTGVHEQYF.

The rearrangement uses TRBV2 and TRBJ2-5, with D possibly matching TRBD1 (5 bases). Trimming shortened V by 8 bases and J by 3 bases, and 13 bases separated the two germline ends. The V gene's germline CDR1 is SNHLY and CDR2 FYNNEI. The CDR3 loop spans 13 amino acids. In nucleotides, the CDR3 is TGTGCCAGCCTTTCAGGGTCGGAAGAGACCCAGTACTTC. It translates to CASLSGSEETQYF.

The chain uses TRBV7-8 and TRBJ2-4; possible D gene TRBD1, 5 bases. The germline CDR1 and CDR2 sequences are SGHVS and FQNEAQ. V lost 3 bases and J lost 0, with 15 bases in between. This CDR3 region has 17 residues. CDR3 amino acids: CASSFEARVVAKNIQYF. The DNA for the CDR3 is TGTGCCAGCAGCTTCGAAGCCAGGGTGGTAGCCAAAAACATTCAGTACTTC.

CDR3 bases: TGTGCCAGCAGTTACGCTAGCCCCACAGATACGCAGTATTTT. It codes for CASSYASPTDTQYF. This sequence joins TRBV28 and TRBJ2-3; tentative D call: TRBD2 (5 bases). CDR1 and CDR2 from the germline V gene are MDHEN and SYDVKM. V was cut by 4 bases and J by 2 bases, with 10 bases left in between. The CDR3 spans 14 residues. Full variable domain (outside the CDR3, taken from reference TRBV28 and TRBJ2-3): DVKVTQSSRYLVKRTGEKVFLECVQDMDHENMFWYRQDPGLGLRLIYFSYDVKMKEKGDIPEGYSVSREKKERFSLILESASTNQTSMYLCASSYASPTDTQYFGPGTRLTVL.

V and J are TRBV25-1 and TRBJ1-1; 10 bases are a match to TRBD1. The V gene end was trimmed by 7 bases and the J gene end by 7 bases; junction bases not matched to a gene: 3. Germline values: CDR1 MGHDK, CDR2 SYGVNS. The CDR3 has 12 amino acids. This CDR3 is CASTRDRGEAFF. In DNA form, the CDR3 reads TGTGCCAGCACTAGGGACAGGGGTGAAGCTTTCTTT.

The chain employs TRBV9 and TRBJ2-7; TRBD2 agrees at 11 bases. The CDR3 consists of 15 residues. CDR1 is SGDLS, CDR2 YYNGEE, per germline. With V trimmed by 4 bases and J by 7 bases, 10 bases remained unmatched. CDR3 sequence reads: CASSPPGTSGWEQYF. The CDR3 nucleotides read TGTGCCAGCAGCCCACCCGGGACTAGCGGTTGGGAGCAGTACTTC.

This chain links TRBV19 with TRBJ1-6, with 7 positions matching TRBD1. Unmatched junction bases numbered 3, after V lost 6 bases and J lost 4 bases. From germline, CDR1 is LNHDA and CDR2 SQIVND (reference sequence). The CDR3 extends over 14 amino acids. The CDR3 reads CASSTGQYNSPLHF. CDR3 bases: TGTGCCAGTAGCACGGGACAGTATAATTCACCCCTCCACTTT.

The CDR3 region is CASSQSSYRGQETQYF. In DNA form, the CDR3 reads TGCGCCAGCAGTCAATCTTCATATAGGGGACAAGAGACCCAGTACTTC. The rearrangement uses TRBV23-1 and TRBJ2-5, with D perhaps TRBD1 (5 bases). TRBV23-1 is an ORF, with its function uncertain. V was shortened by 0 bases and J by 2 bases, with 13 bases between the two germline ends. This CDR3 is built from 16 residues.

This clone appeared a single time. The rearrangement links TRBV9 to TRBJ2-2; 7 bases line up with TRBD2. V was clipped by 0 bases and J by 5 bases; unmatched bases: 7. This CDR3 has 16 amino acids. In germline, CDR1 is SGDLS, CDR2 YYNGEE. The CDR3 sequence is CASSVGSAAGTGELFF. CDR3 nucleotide sequence: TGTGCCAGCAGCGTAGGTAGTGCAGCGGGGACCGGGGAGCTGTTTTTT.

The CDR3 DNA reads as TGTGCCAGCAGCTTGGCCCCGGGACTAGCGGAAGGAGGCACAGATACGCAGTATTTT. Its translation is CASSLAPGLAEGGTDTQYF. The chain carries TRBV5-4 and TRBJ2-3; 11 bases align to TRBD2. V shed 0 bases, J shed 1 base, and the junction held 10 bases outside the gene matches. Per the germline V gene, CDR1 is SGHNT and CDR2 is YYREEE (reference sequence). CDR3 length equals 19 residues.

The V gene is TRBV5-4, the J gene TRBJ1-5; tentative D call: TRBD1 (5 bases). The CDR3 is 18 amino acids. Trimming cost V 4 bases and J 2 bases, with 22 bases left between them. The germline V gene has CDR1 SGHNT and CDR2 YYREEE (reference sequence). For the CDR3, the DNA is TGTGCCAGCAGCCCAGGGCCCCGGGCCGGAGTAGGCAATCAGCCCCAGCATTTT. Amino acid sequence: CASSPGPRAGVGNQPQHF.

This clone was counted between two and nine times. This rearrangement joins TRBV6-1 to TRBJ2-7; 12 bases are a match to TRBD1. The CDR3 is 15 amino acids. Germline CDR1 MNHNS, CDR2 SASEGT. The junction had 5 bases not matched to a gene; V was cut back by 3 bases and J by 5 bases. Here the CDR3 reads CASSETGTGGDEQYF. In DNA, the CDR3 is TGTGCCAGCAGTGAGACCGGGACAGGGGGCGACGAGCAGTACTTC.

This clone was detected only a few times. The gene calls are TRBV7-2 and TRBJ1-1, with 9 nucleotides matching TRBD1. In germline, CDR1 is SGHTA, CDR2 FQGNSA. V trimming: 8 bases; J trimming: 5 bases; junction bases outside the gene matches: 12. The CDR3 is made up of 15 amino acids. The CDR3 sequence is CASQLEGQGVTEAFF. The CDR3 nucleotides are TGTGCCAGCCAACTGGAGGGACAGGGTGTGACTGAAGCTTTCTTT.

About this clone itself: At one end the junction does not follow the germline gene, possibly because of a read error. This chain links TRBV7-7 with TRBJ2-3, with TRBD2 identical over 13 bases. Germline V gene lookup returns CDR1 SSHAT and CDR2 FNYEAQ (reference sequence). The CDR3 is 16 amino acids. The CDR3 region has the DNA TGTGCTAGCAGCTTACTAGCGGGAGGGTCCACAGATACGCAGTATTTT. Translating gives CASSLLAGGSTDTQYF.

This chain uses TRBV29-1 with TRBJ2-7; D not certain. V lost 7 bases, J lost 7 bases, and 14 bases lay in between. Germline-derived CDR1 and CDR2 are SQVTM and ANQGSEA. This CDR3 is 11 amino acids long. The CDR3 is CSDPSGREQYF. CDR3 nucleotide sequence: TGCAGCGATCCCTCTGGTCGGGAGCAGTACTTC.